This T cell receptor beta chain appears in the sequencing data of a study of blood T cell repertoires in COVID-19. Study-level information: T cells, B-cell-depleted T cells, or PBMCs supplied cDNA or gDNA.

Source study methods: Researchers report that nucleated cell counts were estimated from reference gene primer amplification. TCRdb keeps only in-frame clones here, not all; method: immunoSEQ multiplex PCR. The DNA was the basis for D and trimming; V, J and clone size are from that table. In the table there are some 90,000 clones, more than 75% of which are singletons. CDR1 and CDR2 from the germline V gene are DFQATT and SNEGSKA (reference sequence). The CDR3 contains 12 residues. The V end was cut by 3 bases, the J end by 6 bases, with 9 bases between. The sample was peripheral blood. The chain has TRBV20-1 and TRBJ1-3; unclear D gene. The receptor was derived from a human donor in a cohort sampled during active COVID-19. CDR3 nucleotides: TGCAGTGCTAGTCCCACAGTAAACACCATATATTTT. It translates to CSASPTVNTIYF.